This T cell receptor (beta chain) was sequenced in a study of neurological immune-mediated disorders. TCRdb recomputed calls from the 5' RACE reads with MiXCR, one row per CDR3 protein. The sample holds around 13,000 distinct CDR3 sequences, more than 9% seen once. This CDR3 region has 15 residues. Looked up from germline, CDR1 is DFQATT and CDR2 is SNEGSKA (reference sequence). Study conclusions and caveats: The study found no CDR3 amino acid sequences shared by expanded clones across subjects, suggesting private repertoires in all groups.

On this clonotype: Its target is not known.

The origin of this receptor is a woman aged 40 to 50 in good health. V and J are TRBV20-1 and TRBJ1-2; 12 bases align to TRBD1. Material: PBMCs. In nucleotides, the CDR3 is TGCAGCGCCTCCCCGGGACAGGGGGCCGTATATGGCTACACCTTC. It codes for CSASPGQGAVYGYTF.